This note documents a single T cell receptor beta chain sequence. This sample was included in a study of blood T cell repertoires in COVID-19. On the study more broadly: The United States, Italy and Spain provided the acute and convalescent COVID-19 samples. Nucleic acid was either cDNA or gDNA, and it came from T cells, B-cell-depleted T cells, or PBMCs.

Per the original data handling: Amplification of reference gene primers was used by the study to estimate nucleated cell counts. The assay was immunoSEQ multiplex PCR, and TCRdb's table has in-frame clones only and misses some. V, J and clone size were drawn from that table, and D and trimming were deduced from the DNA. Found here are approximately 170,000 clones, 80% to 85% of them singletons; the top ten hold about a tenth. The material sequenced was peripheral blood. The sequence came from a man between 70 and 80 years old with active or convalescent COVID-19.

The CDR3 DNA reads TGTGCCAGCAACCGGGACAGGGGCTACGAGCAGTACTTC. This codes for CASNRDRGYEQYF. The V gene is TRBV2, the J gene TRBJ2-7, with 10 bases identical to TRBD1. Germline values: CDR1 SNHLY, CDR2 FYNNEI. The V and J ends lost 7 bases and 3 bases, in that order; junction bases with no gene match: 3. The CDR3 is 13 amino acids.